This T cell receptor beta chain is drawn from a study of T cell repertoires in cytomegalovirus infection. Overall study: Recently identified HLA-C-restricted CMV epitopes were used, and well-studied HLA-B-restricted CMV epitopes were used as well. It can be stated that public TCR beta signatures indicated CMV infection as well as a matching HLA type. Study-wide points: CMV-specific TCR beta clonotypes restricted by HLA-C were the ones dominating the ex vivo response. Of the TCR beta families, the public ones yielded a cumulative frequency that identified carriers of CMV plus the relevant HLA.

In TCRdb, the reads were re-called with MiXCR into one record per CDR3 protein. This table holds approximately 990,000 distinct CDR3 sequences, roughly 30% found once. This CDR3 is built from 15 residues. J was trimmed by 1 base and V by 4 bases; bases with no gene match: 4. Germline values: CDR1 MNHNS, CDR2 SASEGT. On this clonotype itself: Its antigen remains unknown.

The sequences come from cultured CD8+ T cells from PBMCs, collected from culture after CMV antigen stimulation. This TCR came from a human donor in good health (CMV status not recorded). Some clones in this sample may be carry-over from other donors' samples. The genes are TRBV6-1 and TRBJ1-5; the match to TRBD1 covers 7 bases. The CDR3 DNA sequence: TGTGCCAGCAGTGTTGGGACAGCAAGCAATCAGCCCCAGCATTTT. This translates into CASSVGTASNQPQHF.